This T cell receptor beta chain is drawn from a study of T cells in Graves' hyperthyroidism and ophthalmopathy. Orbital computed tomography and thyroid ultrasound, together with serum TRAb and thyroxine and clinical symptoms, were used for diagnoses. Broader study findings: In the blood, most expanded thyroid clonotypes above 0.001 appeared as well.

In germline, CDR1 is SQVTM, CDR2 ANQGSEA. The J segment lost 8 bases and the V segment lost 1 base, leaving 14 bases of the junction unmatched. The CDR3 spans 16 residues. What was amplified from RNA transcripts were TCR beta CDR3 regions. The study used the HTBI primer set for a first-round RT-PCR of the TCR CDR3. TCRdb re-called the multiplex PCR reads with MiXCR, one entry per CDR3 protein. The repertoire includes about 500,000 distinct CDR3 sequences, roughly 17% of them detected once, and about 20% sits in the top ten. Points on this clonotype: As yet, its antigen is unknown.

The chain links TRBV29-1 to TRBJ2-1; 7 nucleotides match TRBD2. Material for sequencing was blood. This TCR was sampled from a young woman with Graves' hyperthyroidism. In nucleotides, the CDR3 is TGCAGCGTTGAAGTTGGACTAGTTAGCTTTATAGATGAGCAGTTCTTC. Amino acids: CSVEVGLVSFIDEQFF.